A single sample is the source of the 23 T cell receptor beta chains below, sequenced in a study of T cells after yellow fever vaccination. TCRdb analysed the 5' RACE reads with MiXCR anew, one entry per CDR3 protein. The sample carries 400,000 to 650,000 distinct CDR3 sequences, just over 20% recorded once. The specimen was PBMCs, collected approximately 20 days after the first yellow fever vaccination. The receptors come from a man aged 18 to 30 who received the YFV17D yellow fever vaccine.

This clonotype was detected a few times. V is TRBV7-9 and J is TRBJ2-3, with 9 bases matching TRBD1. This CDR3 has 16 amino acids. The V and J ends lost 1 base and 4 bases, in that order; junction bases with no gene match: 6. Germline V gene sequence: CDR1 SEHNR, CDR2 FQNEAQ (reference sequence). DNA of the CDR3: TGTGCCAGCAGCTTAGTTCCGGGACAGGGCCCAGATACGCAGTATTTT. Its translation is CASSLVPGQGPDTQYF.

The chain recombines TRBV7-6 with TRBJ2-2; D possibly corresponds to TRBD1 (6 bases). CDR1 and CDR2 from the germline V gene are SGHVS and FNYEAQ. This CDR3 spans 15 amino acids. The ends were cut back, 6 bases at V and 1 base at J, with 12 bases in the middle. In nucleotides, the CDR3 is TGTGCCAGCAGAGAACAGGGCCTGAACACCGGGGAGCTGTTTTTT. This sequence encodes CASREQGLNTGELFF.

A few counts support this clonotype. The chain employs TRBV29-1 and TRBJ1-1, with D perhaps matching TRBD1 (6 bases). V lost 3 bases, J lost 4 bases, and 15 bases lay in between. The CDR3 is 14 residues long. Looked up from germline, CDR1 is SQVTM and CDR2 is ANQGSEA. The CDR3 sequence is CSVESGGRSTEAFF. For the CDR3, the DNA is TGCAGCGTTGAGTCGGGGGGCAGAAGCACTGAAGCTTTCTTT.

This chain links TRBV27 with TRBJ1-6, with D possibly TRBD1 on 5 matching bases. Germline V gene data show CDR1 as MNHEY and CDR2 as SMNVEV (reference sequence). The V gene lost 8 bases and the J gene lost 9 bases, with 14 bases spanning the gap. The CDR3 consists of 13 residues. CDR3 sequence reads: CASAFAGSSPLHF. DNA of the CDR3: TGTGCCAGCGCTTTTGCAGGGTCTTCACCCCTCCACTTT.

This clonotype was observed a handful of times. This chain links TRBV4-1 with TRBJ1-1, with a weak D call TRBD1 (5 bases). With 7 bases removed from V and 1 base from J, the gap between germline ends came to 13 bases. The germline gives CDR1 MGHRA, CDR2 YSYEKL. The CDR3 runs 14 residues. CDR3 residues: CASTNPGGNTEAFF. The CDR3 DNA reads TGCGCCAGCACCAACCCCGGGGGGAACACTGAAGCTTTCTTT.

A few counts support this clonotype. The chain combines TRBV28 with TRBJ2-7; D is uncertain. The V gene lost 5 bases and the J gene lost 0 bases, with 5 bases spanning the gap. The CDR3 covers 12 residues. Germline CDR1 is MDHEN and CDR2 is SYDVKM. The chain's CDR3 is CASSASSYEQYV. The CDR3 DNA follows: TGTGCCAGCAGTGCTAGCTCCTACGAGCAGTACGTC.

The V call is TRBV7-2, the J call TRBJ2-7; D not resolved. Germline CDR1 reads SGHTA; CDR2 reads FQGNSA. The CDR3 contains 13 residues. V lost 0 bases to trimming and J lost 7 bases, with 10 bases between them. The CDR3: CASSLAESKEQYF. The CDR3 bases are TGTGCCAGCAGCTTAGCGGAATCTAAGGAGCAGTACTTC.

This clonotype was detected only a few times. V usage is TRBV3-1 and J usage is TRBJ1-4; D is undetermined. CDR3 length: 16 amino acids. With 0 bases removed from V and 8 bases from J, the gap between germline ends came to 16 bases. Germline V lookup: CDR1 LGHDT, CDR2 YNNKEL (reference sequence). The CDR3 coding sequence is TGTGCCAGCAGCCAAGAGGGAGGACCCCCGGGGGAAAAACTGTTTTTT. This codes for CASSQEGGPPGEKLFF.

This rearrangement joins TRBV12-3 or TRBV12-4 to TRBJ1-1; 10 positions match TRBD1. Unmatched junction bases numbered 10, after V lost 6 bases and J lost 3 bases. CDR3 length equals 16 residues. CDR3 nucleotide sequence: TGTGCCAGCAGCAAGGGACAGGGGTCGTCTGACACTGAAGCTTTCTTT. This sequence encodes CASSKGQGSSDTEAFF.

This clonotype came up a few times. The chain recombines TRBV7-3 with TRBJ2-3; 8 nucleotides line up with TRBD1. J was trimmed by 5 bases and V by 5 bases; bases with no gene match: 6. Per the germline V gene, CDR1 is SGHTA and CDR2 is FQGTGA. CDR3 size: 14 residues. CDR3 in DNA: TGTGCCAGCAGCCCACAGGGGGATAGAGATACGCAGTATTTT. Protein sequence: CASSPQGDRDTQYF.

Only a few counts were recorded for this clonotype. V is TRBV28 and J is TRBJ1-5, with a weak D call TRBD1 (5 bases). Germline CDR1 MDHEN, CDR2 SYDVKM. V lost 4 bases, J lost 6 bases, and 13 bases lay in between. CDR3 size: 14 residues. This chain's CDR3 is CASSSPGTFQPQHF. As DNA, the CDR3 is TGTGCCAGCAGTTCCCCAGGGACGTTTCAGCCCCAGCATTTT. Using reference TRBV28 and TRBJ1-5 for the parts outside the CDR3, the full variable domain is DVKVTQSSRYLVKRTGEKVFLECVQDMDHENMFWYRQDPGLGLRLIYFSYDVKMKEKGDIPEGYSVSREKKERFSLILESASTNQTSMYLCASSSPGTFQPQHFGDGTRLSIL.

This clonotype was counted between two and nine times. J is TRBJ1-2 and V is TRBV7-2; D not resolved. Germline values: CDR1 SGHTA, CDR2 FQGNSA. The CDR3 length is 12 residues. V lost 5 bases and J 4 bases, leaving 8 bases between the germline ends. For the CDR3, the DNA is TGTGCCAGCAGCCCCGCGGGCTATGGCTACACCTTC. Translation gives CASSPAGYGYTF.

V gene TRBV7-2 combines with J gene TRBJ2-3, with 8 nucleotides matching TRBD1. Germline CDR1 is SGHTA and CDR2 is FQGNSA. The V and J ends lost 1 base and 6 bases, in that order; junction bases with no gene match: 9. There are 16 residues in the CDR3. Written as DNA, the CDR3 is TGTGCCAGCAGCTTAGTTCGGGCAGGGGGCTCGGATACGCAGTATTTT. It is translated as CASSLVRAGGSDTQYF.

This rearrangement joins TRBV12-3 or TRBV12-4 to TRBJ2-5, with D unclear. The CDR3 covers 13 residues. V lost 10 bases, J lost 2 bases, and 14 bases lay in between. CDR3 sequence reads: CATRFFWQETQYF. Written as DNA, the CDR3 is TGTGCCACCCGCTTCTTCTGGCAAGAGACCCAGTACTTC.

The chain couples TRBV4-1 to TRBJ2-7, with no clear D. This CDR3 spans 15 amino acids. CDR1 and CDR2 (germline): MGHRA, YSYEKL. Trimming pared 1 base from V and 4 bases from J, leaving 14 bases between. The CDR3 spells CASSQGISSGYEQYF. The CDR3 coding sequence is TGCGCCAGCAGCCAAGGTATTAGCTCGGGTTACGAGCAGTACTTC.

The chain links TRBV6-5 to TRBJ1-2, with TRBD1 identical over 7 bases. The CDR3 has 14 amino acids. Unmatched junction bases numbered 6, after V lost 3 bases and J lost 5 bases. CDR1 MNHEY and CDR2 SVGAGI come from the germline V gene. CDR3 amino acids: CASSYDRAPYGYTF. CDR3 nucleotide sequence: TGTGCCAGCAGTTATGACAGGGCCCCATATGGCTACACCTTC.

This clonotype appeared many times. DNA for the CDR3: TGCAGCGTTGGGAGCACTGAAGCTTTCTTT. This gives the protein CSVGSTEAFF. The chain employs TRBV29-1 and TRBJ1-1; the D is unclear. CDR3 length: 10 amino acids. The V end lost 4 bases, the J end lost 4 bases, and 4 bases lay between the germline ends. CDR1 and CDR2 from the germline V gene are SQVTM and ANQGSEA.

The gene calls are TRBV7-2 and TRBJ1-3, with 7 bases matching TRBD1. Germline V CDR1 and CDR2: SGHTA, FQGNSA. Trimming cost V 5 bases and J 0 bases; bases outside gene matches: 10. The CDR3 extends over 17 amino acids. CDR3: CASSTGTAFFSGNTIYF. The CDR3, as DNA: TGTGCCAGCAGCACTGGGACAGCTTTCTTCTCTGGAAACACCATATATTTT.

This clonotype occurred a few times. V is TRBV7-9 and J is TRBJ1-2; no firm D call. V shed 1 base and J shed 5 bases, with 11 bases lying between them. CDR3 length equals 14 residues. Per germline, CDR1 SEHNR and CDR2 FQNEAQ (reference sequence). The CDR3 spells CASSLEEAAYGYTF. The CDR3, as DNA: TGTGCCAGCAGCTTAGAAGAGGCAGCATATGGCTACACCTTC. Based on the CDR3 plus reference TRBV7-9 and TRBJ1-2, the full variable domain is DTGVSQNPRHKITKRGQNVTFRCDPISEHNRLYWYRQTLGQGPEFLTYFQNEAQLEKSRLLSDRFSAERPKGSFSTLEIQRTEQGDSAMYLCASSLEEAAYGYTFGSGTRLTVV.

The chain couples TRBV9 to TRBJ1-3; D is uncertain. V was shortened by 0 bases and J by 2 bases, with 6 bases between the two germline ends. Germline V lookup: CDR1 SGDLS, CDR2 YYNGEE. There are 14 residues in the CDR3. The CDR3 loop reads CASSVADTGNTIYF. CDR3 bases: TGTGCCAGCAGCGTAGCCGATACTGGAAACACCATATATTTT.

This clonotype has only a few counts. The CDR3 sequence: CASSLGGGGLQPQHF. The CDR3 DNA reads TGTGCCAGCAGTTTGGGCGGCGGAGGTCTCCAGCCCCAGCATTTT. V and J are TRBV28 and TRBJ1-5, with D hard to call. V lost 3 bases and J lost 7, with 16 bases in between. From germline, CDR1 is MDHEN and CDR2 SYDVKM. CDR3 length: 15 residues.

This clonotype appeared a few times. This sequence joins TRBV14 and TRBJ2-7, with 11 bases identical to TRBD1. Trimming cost V 7 bases and J 9 bases; bases outside gene matches: 14. The CDR3 runs 15 residues. Germline CDR1 is SGHDN and CDR2 is FVKESK. The CDR3 sequence: CASNEPGQGDLGQYF. In DNA form, the CDR3 reads TGTGCCAGCAACGAACCGGGACAGGGGGACCTCGGGCAGTACTTC.

This clonotype was found a few times. The rearrangement uses TRBV30 and TRBJ1-2; weak D call: TRBD1 (5 bases). The V gene lost 0 bases and the J gene lost 2 bases, with 10 bases spanning the gap. The CDR3 covers 14 residues. CDR1 is GTSNPN and CDR2 is SVGIG in the germline V gene (reference sequence). The CDR3 region has the DNA TGTGCCTGGAGTGTACGTGAGGGGAACTATGGCTACACCTTC. Translating gives CAWSVREGNYGYTF.